This TCR beta chain was observed in a study of blood T cell repertoires in COVID-19. Study-wide context: The United States, Italy and Spain were the sources of the acute and convalescent COVID-19 samples. Sample material is recorded as cDNA or gDNA derived from T cells, B-cell-depleted T cells, or PBMCs.

Germline V lookup: CDR1 SGDLS, CDR2 YYNGEE. The V segment lost 3 bases and the J segment 3 bases; nucleotides outside the gene matches: 3. CDR3 length: 15 amino acids. In the original processing: Amplification from reference gene primers served as the basis for estimated nucleated cell counts. Sequenced by immunoSEQ multiplex PCR; TCRdb stores in-frame clones only, minus some. V, J and clone size reflect that table, while D and trimming were determined from the DNA. Here the sample spans some 170,000 clones, approximately 86% being singletons. The sequenced sample consisted of peripheral blood. This rearrangement joins TRBV9 to TRBJ1-4; 9 nucleotides match TRBD1. The receptor was derived from a woman aged 45-60 years with acute or convalescent COVID-19. The CDR3 nucleotides read TGTGCCAGCAGCGCCGGACAGGGGTCTAATGAAAAACTGTTTTTT. This translates into CASSAGQGSNEKLFF.